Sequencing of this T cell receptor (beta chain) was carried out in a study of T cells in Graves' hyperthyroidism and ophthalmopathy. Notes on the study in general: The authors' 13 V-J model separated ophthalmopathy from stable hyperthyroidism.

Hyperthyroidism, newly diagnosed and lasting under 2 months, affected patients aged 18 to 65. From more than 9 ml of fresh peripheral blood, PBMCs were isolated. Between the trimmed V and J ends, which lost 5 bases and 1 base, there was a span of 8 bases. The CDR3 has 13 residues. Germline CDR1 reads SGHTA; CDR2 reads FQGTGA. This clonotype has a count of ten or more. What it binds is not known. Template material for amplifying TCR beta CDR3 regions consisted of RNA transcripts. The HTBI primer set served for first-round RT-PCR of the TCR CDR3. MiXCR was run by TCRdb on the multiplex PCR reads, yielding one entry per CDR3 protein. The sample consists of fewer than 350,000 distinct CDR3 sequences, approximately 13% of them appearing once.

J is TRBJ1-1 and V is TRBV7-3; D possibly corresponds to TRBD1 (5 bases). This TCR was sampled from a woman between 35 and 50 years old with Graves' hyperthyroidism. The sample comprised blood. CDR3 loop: CASSIQGNTEAFF. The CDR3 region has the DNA TGTGCCAGCAGCATCCAGGGGAACACTGAAGCTTTCTTT. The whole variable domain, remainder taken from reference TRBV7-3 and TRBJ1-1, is GAGVSQTPSNKVTEKGKYVELRCDPISGHTALYWYRQSLGQGPEFLIYFQGTGAADDSGLPNDRFFAVRPEGSVSTLKIQRTERGDSAVYLCASSIQGNTEAFFGQGTRLTVV.